A selection of T cell receptor beta chains follows, all from one sample in a study of blood T cell repertoires in COVID-19. Libraries were prepared by immunoSEQ multiplex PCR; TCRdb keeps only in-frame clonotypes and omits some of them. The sample has about 170,000 clones, about 83% seen once. Sample: PBMCs or T cells enriched from blood (not recorded which). These receptors were obtained from a woman between 45 and 65 years old in a cohort exposed to, infected with or recovered from COVID-19 (not recorded which). The CDR3 runs from the conserved cysteine through the conserved F or W. A D gene is named only where the DNA matches it firmly. The listing skips clone size in some rows; elsewhere it reads once, few, many or a size class.

v_call: TRBV6-5; clone_size: .; d_call: TRBD1; j_call: TRBJ1-5; cdr3_aa: CASSWTGAGNQPQHF; cdr3_nt: TGTGCCAGCAGCTGGACAGGGGCTGGCAATCAGCCCCAGCATTTT
v_call: TRBV10-3; clone_size: once; d_call: .; j_call: TRBJ2-5; cdr3_aa: CATHSPGGPQETQYF; cdr3_nt: TGTGCCACGCATAGCCCCGGGGGTCCTCAAGAGACCCAGTACTTC
v_call: TRBV10-3; clone_size: .; d_call: .; j_call: TRBJ1-3; cdr3_aa: CAISGEAGPSGNTIYF; cdr3_nt: TGTGCCATCAGTGGGGAGGCAGGGCCCTCTGGAAACACCATATATTTT
v_call: TRBV15; clone_size: .; d_call: .; j_call: TRBJ2-7; cdr3_aa: CATSSQVAWPYELHEQYF; cdr3_nt: TGTGCCACCAGCTCCCAGGTCGCTTGGCCATATGAGTTACACGAGCAGTACTTC
v_call: TRBV25-1; clone_size: .; d_call: TRBD1; j_call: TRBJ2-3; cdr3_aa: CASSAQGVSDTQYF; cdr3_nt: TGTGCCAGCAGTGCCCAGGGGGTGTCAGATACGCAGTATTTT
v_call: TRBV28; clone_size: .; d_call: .; j_call: TRBJ2-2; cdr3_aa: CASSSLFGPTGELFF; cdr3_nt: TGTGCCAGCAGTTCTTTGTTCGGTCCCACCGGGGAGCTGTTTTTT
v_call: TRBV6-2/TRBV6-3; clone_size: .; d_call: .; j_call: TRBJ1-6; cdr3_aa: CASSYREYNSPLHF; cdr3_nt: TGTGCCAGCAGTTACAGGGAGTATAATTCACCCCTCCACTTT
v_call: TRBV27; clone_size: .; d_call: TRBD2; j_call: TRBJ2-1; cdr3_aa: CASTNPWGGNNNEQFF; cdr3_nt: TGTGCCAGCACCAACCCTTGGGGGGGGAATAACAATGAGCAGTTCTTC
v_call: TRBV24-1; clone_size: few; d_call: .; j_call: TRBJ1-5; cdr3_aa: CATRSKGGGNQPQHF; cdr3_nt: TGTGCCACCAGATCCAAGGGAGGAGGCAATCAGCCCCAGCATTTT
v_call: TRBV5-1; clone_size: .; d_call: TRBD1; j_call: TRBJ2-1; cdr3_aa: CASSFRTGSNEQFF; cdr3_nt: TGCGCCAGCAGCTTCCGGACAGGCAGCAATGAGCAGTTCTTC
v_call: TRBV5-6; clone_size: .; d_call: .; j_call: TRBJ1-4; cdr3_aa: CASSLGGGTAANEKLFF; cdr3_nt: TGTGCCAGCAGCTTAGGGGGAGGGACGGCCGCTAATGAAAAACTGTTTTTT
v_call: TRBV14; clone_size: .; d_call: TRBD2; j_call: TRBJ2-7; cdr3_aa: CASSQQIAGAKQYF; cdr3_nt: TGTGCCAGCAGCCAACAGATAGCGGGAGCCAAGCAGTACTTC
v_call: TRBV5-1; clone_size: .; d_call: .; j_call: TRBJ2-5; cdr3_aa: CASSLAGGEETQYF; cdr3_nt: TGCGCCAGCAGCTTGGCTGGGGGCGAAGAGACCCAGTACTTC
v_call: TRBV19; clone_size: .; d_call: TRBD1; j_call: TRBJ2-1; cdr3_aa: CASRDRIGQGAYNEQFF; cdr3_nt: TGTGCCAGTAGAGATAGGATCGGTCAGGGGGCCTACAATGAGCAGTTCTTC
v_call: TRBV7-9; clone_size: .; d_call: TRBD1; j_call: TRBJ1-2; cdr3_aa: CASSLEGVTGGSGYTF; cdr3_nt: TGTGCCAGCAGCTTAGAGGGTGTGACAGGGGGCAGCGGCTACACCTTC
v_call: TRBV19; clone_size: .; d_call: .; j_call: TRBJ1-4; cdr3_aa: CASSISGNEKLFF; cdr3_nt: TGTGCCAGTAGTATTTCCGGTAATGAAAAACTGTTTTTT
v_call: TRBV3-1/TRBV3-2; clone_size: .; d_call: TRBD1; j_call: TRBJ2-6; cdr3_aa: CASSQPIDRGVAGANVLTF; cdr3_nt: TGTGCCAGCAGCCAACCCATCGACAGGGGAGTTGCTGGGGCCAACGTCCTGACTTTC
v_call: TRBV11-2; clone_size: .; d_call: TRBD1; j_call: TRBJ1-2; cdr3_aa: CASSFGDSPVGYTF; cdr3_nt: TGTGCCAGCAGCTTCGGGGACAGCCCGGTTGGCTACACCTTC
v_call: TRBV18; clone_size: .; d_call: .; j_call: TRBJ2-3; cdr3_aa: CASSPRTGSADTQYF; cdr3_nt: TGTGCCAGCTCACCACGAACAGGGTCAGCAGATACGCAGTATTTT
v_call: TRBV19; clone_size: .; d_call: .; j_call: TRBJ2-2; cdr3_aa: CASSRTATGELFF; cdr3_nt: TGTGCCAGTAGTAGGACAGCAACCGGGGAGCTGTTTTTT
v_call: TRBV5-4; clone_size: .; d_call: TRBD2; j_call: TRBJ2-3; cdr3_aa: CASSDGTSGTDTQYF; cdr3_nt: TGTGCCAGCAGCGACGGGACTAGCGGCACAGATACGCAGTATTTT
v_call: TRBV24-1; clone_size: once; d_call: TRBD1; j_call: TRBJ1-6; cdr3_aa: CATSDGQGNSPLHF; cdr3_nt: TGTGCCACCAGTGATGGACAGGGCAATTCACCCCTCCACTTT
v_call: TRBV5-1; clone_size: .; d_call: .; j_call: TRBJ1-5; cdr3_aa: CASSLAPGQTNQPQHF; cdr3_nt: TGCGCCAGCAGCTTGGCGCCCGGACAGACCAATCAGCCCCAGCATTTT
v_call: TRBV20-1; clone_size: .; d_call: TRBD1; j_call: TRBJ1-4; cdr3_aa: CSAETGEKLFF; cdr3_nt: TGCAGTGCTGAGACAGGGGAAAAACTGTTTTTT
v_call: TRBV2; clone_size: .; d_call: .; j_call: TRBJ2-7; cdr3_aa: CASTQGYEQYF; cdr3_nt: TGTGCCAGTACCCAGGGATACGAGCAGTACTTC
v_call: TRBV6-5; clone_size: .; d_call: TRBD1; j_call: TRBJ1-1; cdr3_aa: CASKRDREGTEAFF; cdr3_nt: TGTGCCAGCAAGCGGGACAGGGAGGGCACTGAAGCTTTCTTT
v_call: TRBV7-2; clone_size: .; d_call: TRBD1; j_call: TRBJ1-4; cdr3_aa: CASSARQGEKLFF; cdr3_nt: TGTGCCAGCAGCGCCCGACAGGGAGAAAAACTGTTTTTT
v_call: TRBV4-1; clone_size: .; d_call: TRBD1; j_call: TRBJ1-2; cdr3_aa: CASSQVYQGAFDGYTF; cdr3_nt: TGCGCCAGCAGCCAAGTCTACCAGGGGGCATTCGATGGCTACACCTTC